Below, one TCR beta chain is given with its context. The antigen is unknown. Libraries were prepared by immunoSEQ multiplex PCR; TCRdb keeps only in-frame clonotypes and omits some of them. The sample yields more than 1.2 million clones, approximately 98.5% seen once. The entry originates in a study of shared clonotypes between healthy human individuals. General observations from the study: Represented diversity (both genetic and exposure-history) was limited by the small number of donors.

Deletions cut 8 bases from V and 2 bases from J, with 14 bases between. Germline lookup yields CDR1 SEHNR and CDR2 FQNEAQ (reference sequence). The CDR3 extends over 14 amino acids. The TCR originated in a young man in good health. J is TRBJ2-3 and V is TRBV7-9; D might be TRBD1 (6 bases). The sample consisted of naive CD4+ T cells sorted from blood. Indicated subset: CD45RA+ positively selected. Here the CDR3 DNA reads TGTGCCAGCCTCGGAACAGGGTACACAGATACGCAGTATTTT. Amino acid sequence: CASLGTGYTDTQYF.